These 25 T cell receptor beta chains share one sample of origin, sequenced in a study of patients and donors after allogeneic stem cell transplantation. TCRdb fed the RT-PCR reads into MiXCR, producing one record per CDR3 protein. The table lists some 90,000 distinct CDR3 sequences, roughly 50% of them singletons, with more than 55% in the top ten. The sample comprised blood, either unsorted or a sorted T cell fraction (not recorded which). The receptors stem from a human donor who was either an allogeneic HSCT recipient or a stem cell or donor lymphocyte infusion donor (not recorded which). It is not recorded whose cells these are; they may come from a transplant donor.

The J gene is TRBJ1-3, the V gene TRBV15; D is unresolved. CDR1 and CDR2 (germline): LNHNV, YYDKDF (reference sequence). V gave up 0 bases and J gave up 0 bases, with 21 bases separating them. This CDR3 spans 20 amino acids. CDR3 protein: CATSRERLVYFTSSGNTIYF. The CDR3 region has the DNA TGTGCCACCAGCAGAGAGCGTCTAGTTTACTTTACCTCCTCTGGAAACACCATATATTTT. Full variable domain (remainder filled in from reference TRBV15 and TRBJ1-3): DAMVIQNPRYQVTQFGKPVTLSCSQTLNHNVMYWYQQKSSQAPKLLFHYYDKDFNNEADTPDNFQSRRPNTSFCFLDIRSPGLGDTAMYLCATSRERLVYFTSSGNTIYFGEGSWLTVV.

V and J are TRBV6-6 and TRBJ1-2; 7 bases line up with TRBD1. Germline CDR1 reads MNHNY; CDR2 reads SVGAGI (reference sequence). The CDR3 is 14 amino acids. The V and J ends lost 6 bases and 4 bases, in that order; junction bases with no gene match: 8. The CDR3 sequence is CASSNAQGVYGYTF. CDR3 nucleotide sequence: TGTGCCAGCAGCAACGCCCAGGGGGTCTATGGCTACACCTTC.

The chain uses TRBV2 and TRBJ1-1, with 9 bases fitting TRBD1. Per the germline V gene, CDR1 is SNHLY and CDR2 is FYNNEI. The CDR3 is made up of 14 amino acids. V was pared by 7 bases and J by 4 bases, with 7 bases of the junction left unmatched. CDR3 nucleotides: TGTGCCAGCAACCCACAGGGGGCGCCCACTGAAGCTTTCTTT. Amino acid sequence: CASNPQGAPTEAFF.

The chain has TRBV7-9 and TRBJ1-6, with D perhaps matching TRBD1 (5 bases). Germline V gene data show CDR1 as SEHNR and CDR2 as FQNEAQ (reference sequence). The V end was cut by 5 bases, the J end by 7 bases, with 12 bases between. The length of the CDR3 is 14 residues. The CDR3 reads CASSRDRLNSPLHF. CDR3 coding DNA: TGTGCCAGCAGCCGGGACCGCCTCAATTCACCCCTCCACTTT.

This clonotype showed up just a few times. This chain connects TRBV28 to TRBJ1-3; the match to TRBD1 covers 8 bases. This CDR3 region has 15 residues. J gave up 4 bases and V 3 bases, and 5 bases lay outside the gene matches. Per germline, CDR1 MDHEN and CDR2 SYDVKM. DNA of the CDR3: TGTGCCAGCAGTTTCTACAGGGGGTCCGGAAACACCATATATTTT. Its translation is CASSFYRGSGNTIYF.

The chain's CDR3 is CASSFVGSGGNEQFF. CDR3 bases: TGTGCCAGCAGTTTTGTCGGGAGTGGTGGGAATGAGCAGTTCTTC. The chain carries TRBV12-3 or TRBV12-4 and TRBJ2-1; tentative D call: TRBD2 (6 bases). Trimming removed 3 bases from V and 7 bases from J, with 16 bases in between. This CDR3 has 15 residues.

This clonotype showed up just a few times. The rearrangement joins TRBV12-3 or TRBV12-4 to TRBJ1-5; 7 nucleotides line up with TRBD1. V shed 6 bases, J shed 1 base, and the junction held 6 bases outside the gene matches. This CDR3 region has 15 residues. This CDR3 reads CASRPTGLSNQPQHF. The CDR3 DNA sequence: TGTGCCAGCAGACCGACAGGGCTAAGCAATCAGCCCCAGCATTTT.

This clonotype was seen more than once but under ten times. The V and J genes are TRBV28 and TRBJ1-5; D remains unclear. Germline V gene data show CDR1 as MDHEN and CDR2 as SYDVKM. With 3 bases removed from V and 9 bases from J, the gap between germline ends came to 12 bases. The CDR3 spans 13 residues. The DNA of the CDR3 is TGTGCCAGCAGTTTCCCTGATATCATGCCCCAGCATTTT. Its protein product is CASSFPDIMPQHF.

This clonotype was detected a few times. This sequence joins TRBV4-1 and TRBJ1-4; 8 bases are shared with TRBD1. The germline V gene has CDR1 MGHRA and CDR2 YSYEKL. Trimming took 4 bases from V and 2 from J; bases not matched to a gene: 9. The length of the CDR3 is 17 residues. The CDR3 DNA follows: TGCGCCAGCAGCCGACACAGGGGGAGTTCGACTAATGAAAAACTGTTTTTT. This gives the protein CASSRHRGSSTNEKLFF.

This clonotype was observed a handful of times. CDR3 in amino acids: CASSWGQLGNGYTF. The CDR3 bases are TGCGCCAGCAGCTGGGGGCAGCTTGGCAATGGCTACACCTTC. This chain connects TRBV5-1 to TRBJ1-2; D perhaps matches TRBD1 (6 bases). Between the trimmed V and J ends, which lost 3 bases and 6 bases, there was a span of 15 bases. The CDR3 covers 14 residues. Germline lookup yields CDR1 SGHRS and CDR2 YFSETQ.

The chain couples TRBV4-1 to TRBJ1-6, with D maybe TRBD1 (5 bases). Germline lookup yields CDR1 MGHRA and CDR2 YSYEKL. The CDR3 spans 16 residues. The V end lost 2 bases, the J end lost 6 bases, and 14 bases lay between the germline ends. The chain's CDR3 is CASSQYTGGTNSPLHF. CDR3 nucleotide sequence: TGCGCCAGCAGCCAATATACGGGGGGAACTAATTCACCCCTCCACTTT.

This sequence joins TRBV7-9 and TRBJ1-3; TRBD1 matches 10 bases. The CDR3 contains 17 residues. The ends lost 5 bases at V and 7 bases at J; junction bases unmatched: 14. In germline, CDR1 is SEHNR, CDR2 FQNEAQ (reference sequence). The CDR3 loop is CASSDDRGRKQRNTIYF. Here the CDR3 DNA reads TGTGCCAGCAGCGACGACAGGGGGCGAAAACAGCGCAACACCATATATTTT.

The V call is TRBV4-3, the J call TRBJ2-2, with 7 bases fitting TRBD2. The V gene end was trimmed by 2 bases and the J gene end by 0 bases; junction bases not matched to a gene: 3. Germline values: CDR1 LGHNA, CDR2 YSLEER. The CDR3 spans 16 residues. The CDR3 nucleotides are TGCGCCAGCAGCCAACCTAGCGGAACGAACACCGGGGAGCTGTTTTTT. This translates into CASSQPSGTNTGELFF.

The table lists this clonotype with a few counts. The V gene is TRBV4-1, the J gene TRBJ1-4; 7 bases align to TRBD1. Looked up from germline, CDR1 is MGHRA and CDR2 is YSYEKL. The CDR3 is 14 amino acids. The junction had 8 bases not matched to a gene; V was cut back by 5 bases and J by 8 bases. Written as DNA, the CDR3 is TGCGCCAGCAGCGGACCCGGGACAGACGAAAAACTGTTTTTT. It codes for CASSGPGTDEKLFF.

The chain is built from TRBV7-3 and TRBJ2-1; 12 nucleotides agree with TRBD2. Germline CDR1 reads SGHTA; CDR2 reads FQGTGA. The CDR3 extends over 19 amino acids. J gave up 1 base and V 4 bases, and 11 bases lay outside the gene matches. The CDR3 region is CASSSQTLGLAGSYNEQFF. The CDR3 region has the DNA TGTGCCAGCAGCTCCCAAACGCTCGGACTAGCGGGGTCCTACAATGAGCAGTTCTTC.

The CDR3 DNA is TGCAGTGCTAGAGGCGACAGTAACTATGGCTACACCTTC. Its protein is CSARGDSNYGYTF. The chain is built from TRBV20-1 and TRBJ1-2, with a tentative D call TRBD1 (5 bases). This CDR3 is built from 13 residues. Germline V gene sequence: CDR1 DFQATT, CDR2 SNEGSKA (reference sequence). The V gene lost 1 base and the J gene lost 1 base, with 7 bases spanning the gap.

This clonotype was counted between two and nine times. CDR3: CATSRSGQNYEQYF. CDR3 sequence (DNA): TGTGCCACCAGCAGATCAGGACAGAACTACGAGCAGTACTTC. The chain links TRBV15 to TRBJ2-7, with D possibly being TRBD1 (6 bases). Between the trimmed V and J ends, which lost 2 bases and 3 bases, there was a span of 11 bases. The CDR3 contains 14 residues. Looked up from germline, CDR1 is LNHNV and CDR2 is YYDKDF (reference sequence).

The chain uses TRBV4-1 and TRBJ2-1; 8 bases fit TRBD2. The trim removed 0 bases at V and 5 bases at J, leaving 12 bases unmatched. Germline CDR1 MGHRA, CDR2 YSYEKL. This CDR3 region has 18 residues. The CDR3 bases are TGCGCCAGCAGCCAAGATCCGACTAGCGAGGTAGCGGACAATGAGCAGTTCTTC. This codes for CASSQDPTSEVADNEQFF.

This chain joins TRBV12-3 or TRBV12-4 and TRBJ2-7; the match to TRBD1 covers 8 bases. V trimming: 5 bases; J trimming: 1 base; junction bases outside the gene matches: 4. CDR3 length: 14 amino acids. The CDR3 DNA follows: TGTGCCAGCAGTGCCCGGGACAGGTCCTACGAGCAGTACTTC. Its translation: CASSARDRSYEQYF.

The chain combines TRBV6-6 with TRBJ1-2; the D is unclear. The CDR3 length is 14 residues. Trimming took 8 bases from V and 4 from J, leaving 17 bases between them. CDR1 MNHNY and CDR2 SVGAGI come from the germline V gene (reference sequence). CDR3 DNA: TGTGCCAGCTCGTCACCCCCCAACCGCTATGGCTACACCTTC. This sequence encodes CASSSPPNRYGYTF.

The chain has TRBV7-8 and TRBJ1-2; D is possibly TRBD1 (6 bases). CDR1 is SGHVS and CDR2 is FQNEAQ in the germline V gene. The CDR3 covers 13 residues. With 5 bases removed from V and 3 bases from J, the gap between germline ends came to 10 bases. The CDR3 bases are TGTGCCAGCAGCAGAAGGGGGTACTATGGCTACACCTTC. This sequence encodes CASSRRGYYGYTF.

This clonotype was seen more than once but under ten times. The V and J genes are TRBV6-1 and TRBJ1-2; D is undetermined. In germline, CDR1 is MNHNS, CDR2 SASEGT. The CDR3 runs 13 residues. Trimming shortened V by 2 bases and J by 1 base, and 5 bases separated the two germline ends. The CDR3 spells CASSENGNYGYTF. The CDR3 region has the DNA TGTGCCAGCAGTGAAAATGGTAACTATGGCTACACCTTC.

The chain joins TRBV29-1 to TRBJ2-1, with 11 bases matching TRBD2. The CDR3 sequence is 14 residues long. Trimming took 3 bases from V and 9 from J; bases not matched to a gene: 7. The germline V gene has CDR1 SQVTM and CDR2 ANQGSEA. The CDR3 DNA sequence: TGCAGCGTTGATAGGCCGCTAGCGGGGGGTGAGCAGTTCTTC. It encodes CSVDRPLAGGEQFF.

This clonotype was detected a few times. The V gene is TRBV9, the J gene TRBJ1-3; no definite D call. The CDR3 totals 14 residues. The V gene lost 0 bases and the J gene lost 1 base, with 5 bases spanning the gap. Germline V gene lookup returns CDR1 SGDLS and CDR2 YYNGEE. The CDR3 loop is CASSVDGSGNTIYF. CDR3 nucleotide sequence: TGTGCCAGCAGCGTAGATGGTTCTGGAAACACCATATATTTT. The full variable domain, in which reference TRBV9 and TRBJ1-3 provide the parts outside the CDR3, is DSGVTQTPKHLITATGQRVTLRCSPRSGDLSVYWYQQSLDQGLQFLIQYYNGEERAKGNILERFSAQQFPDLHSELNLSSLELGDSALYFCASSVDGSGNTIYFGEGSWLTVV.

The genes are TRBV12-3 or TRBV12-4 and TRBJ1-1, with D maybe TRBD1 (6 bases). This CDR3 spans 14 amino acids. V was cut by 9 bases and J by 4 bases, with 18 bases left in between. CDR3 in DNA: TGTGCCAGTCGCGAGGCAGGGGAGTTCACTGAAGCTTTCTTT. It encodes CASREAGEFTEAFF.